This entry describes one TCR beta chain. This specimen belongs to a study of T cell changes during pregnancy in multiple sclerosis. V dropped 0 bases and J dropped 2; count of bases not matched to a gene: 3. This CDR3 contains 15 residues. Germline CDR1 MNHEY, CDR2 SVGAGI. The method was immunoSEQ multiplex PCR; TCRdb's version includes in-frame clones alone and lacks a portion of them. The profile shows over 85,000 clones, 91% of them singletons. This TCR was sampled from a female donor in good health, enrolled as a control in a pregnancy study. This chain links TRBV6-5 with TRBJ2-5, with 7 bases identical to TRBD1. Sequencing was performed on peripheral blood, taken after pregnancy. The DNA of the CDR3 is TGTGCCAGCAGTTACTCGGGACAGCTTCAAGAGACCCAGTACTTC. Amino acid sequence: CASSYSGQLQETQYF.